Presented here are 19 T cell receptor beta chains from one specimen sequenced in a study of OX40 agonist ivuxolimab in advanced cancers. Generated by immunoSEQ multiplex PCR, the TCRdb table keeps only in-frame clones and is missing some. This repertoire shows tens of thousands of clones, approximately 80% found once; its top ten account for approximately 0.44%. The sample here was CD4+ or CD8+ T cells sorted from blood, taken in a trial of the OX40 agonist ivuxolimab. These receptors were taken from an adult with an advanced solid tumor such as melanoma, head and neck, liver or kidney cancer.

The CDR3 sequence is CAGGVTSASSYNEQFF. The DNA of the CDR3 is TGTGCCGGAGGGGTGACTAGCGCAAGCTCCTACAATGAGCAGTTCTTC. The J gene is TRBJ2-1, the V gene TRBV28; 8 bases are a match to TRBD2. The CDR3 is 16 amino acids. Germline-derived CDR1 and CDR2 are MDHEN and SYDVKM. V was clipped by 11 bases and J by 0 bases; unmatched bases: 12. The entire variable domain, with the rest obtained from reference TRBV28 and TRBJ2-1, is as follows: DVKVTQSSRYLVKRTGEKVFLECVQDMDHENMFWYRQDPGLGLRLIYFSYDVKMKEKGDIPEGYSVSREKKERFSLILESASTNQTSMYLCAGGVTSASSYNEQFFGPGTRLTVL.

CDR3 coding DNA: TGTGCCAGCAGCAAAGGTGAGAGGGAAAGAGAGGGAAACTATGGCTACACCTTC. Translated: CASSKGEREREGNYGYTF. The V call is TRBV21-1, the J call TRBJ1-2. TRBV21-1 represents a pseudogene. This CDR3 contains 18 residues.

The chain has TRBV2 and TRBJ2-5; D might be TRBD2 (5 bases). CDR1 SNHLY and CDR2 FYNNEI come from the germline V gene. This CDR3 spans 13 amino acids. Trimming pared 6 bases from V and 1 base from J, leaving 9 bases between. The CDR3 reads CASRLGFQETQYF. The CDR3 coding sequence is TGTGCCAGCAGACTAGGCTTCCAAGAGACCCAGTACTTC.

This chain links TRBV9 with TRBJ2-1; D could derive from TRBD1 or TRBD2 (5 bases each). The V gene's germline CDR1 is SGDLS and CDR2 YYNGEE. The CDR3 length is 15 residues. V lost 3 bases to trimming and J lost 6 bases, with 16 bases between them. This CDR3 is CASSAQVGTLNEQFF. In DNA, the CDR3 is TGTGCCAGCAGCGCGCAGGTTGGGACCCTCAATGAGCAGTTCTTC. Variable domain in full (rest from reference TRBV9 and TRBJ2-1): DSGVTQTPKHLITATGQRVTLRCSPRSGDLSVYWYQQSLDQGLQFLIQYYNGEERAKGNILERFSAQQFPDLHSELNLSSLELGDSALYFCASSAQVGTLNEQFFGPGTRLTVL.

The chain has TRBV6-1 and TRBJ1-2, with a tentative D call TRBD1 (6 bases). Per germline, CDR1 MNHNS and CDR2 SASEGT. This CDR3 is built from 13 residues. V was clipped by 5 bases and J by 5 bases, with 12 bases between them. The CDR3: CASSQQGSYGYTF. The CDR3 nucleotides read TGTGCCAGCAGTCAACAGGGTAGTTATGGCTACACCTTC.

The V and J genes are TRBV27 and TRBJ2-5; 7 bases fit TRBD2. Germline V CDR1 and CDR2: MNHEY, SMNVEV (reference sequence). Trimming took 3 bases from V and 5 from J; bases not matched to a gene: 9. CDR3 length equals 15 residues. The CDR3 region is CASSFTGGMSETQYF. The CDR3 DNA follows: TGTGCCAGCAGTTTCACCGGGGGGATGAGTGAGACCCAGTACTTC.

CDR3 sequence: CASSSSTSGYEQYF. CDR3 coding DNA: TGTGCCAGCTCATCCTCGACTAGCGGCTACGAGCAGTACTTC. The chain joins TRBV18 to TRBJ2-7; TRBD2 agrees at 9 bases. Germline V gene data show CDR1 as KGHSH and CDR2 as LQKENI. The CDR3 consists of 14 residues. V gave up 5 bases and J gave up 3 bases; unmatched junction bases: 5.

The V call is TRBV30, the J call TRBJ2-4; tentative D call: TRBD1 (5 bases). V lost 2 bases and J lost 0, with 17 bases in between. Germline CDR1 is GTSNPN and CDR2 is SVGIG (reference sequence). This CDR3 is built from 17 residues. CDR3 sequence: CAWSIPRQILAKNIQYF. CDR3 DNA sequence: TGTGCCTGGAGTATCCCAAGACAGATTCTAGCCAAAAACATTCAGTACTTC.

A single count supports this clone. The CDR3 DNA sequence: TGTGCCAGCTCACCGGGGACGGGGGGCAATGAGCAGTTCTTC. Translated, it gives CASSPGTGGNEQFF. The chain uses TRBV18 and TRBJ2-1, with 7 nucleotides matching TRBD2. Trimming at V came to 3 bases and at J to 6 bases, leaving 5 bases not matched to a gene. This CDR3 comprises 14 residues. Per germline, CDR1 KGHSH and CDR2 LQKENI.

The chain couples TRBV30 to TRBJ1-5, with D uncertain. V was clipped by 2 bases and J by 2 bases, with 13 bases between them. The CDR3 has 15 amino acids. Germline V lookup: CDR1 GTSNPN, CDR2 SVGIG (reference sequence). The CDR3 region has the DNA TGTGCCTGGAGTTTTGTAGGTTCGGGCAATCAGCCCCAGCATTTT. It translates to CAWSFVGSGNQPQHF.

The chain recombines TRBV11-2 with TRBJ1-5; D remains unclear. Germline-derived CDR1 and CDR2 are SGHAT and FQNNGV. This CDR3 region has 15 residues. The V end was cut by 2 bases, the J end by 2 bases, with 10 bases between. This CDR3 is CASSLSWVGNQPQHF. The CDR3 DNA is TGTGCCAGCAGCTTATCTTGGGTGGGCAATCAGCCCCAGCATTTT.

CDR3 sequence: CASSLVGDPKETQYF. The CDR3 nucleotides are TGTGCCAGCAGCTTAGTAGGGGATCCTAAAGAGACCCAGTACTTC. The chain uses TRBV7-9 and TRBJ2-5; D is possibly TRBD1 (5 bases). This CDR3 spans 15 amino acids. The V end was cut by 1 base, the J end by 3 bases, with 12 bases between. Per the germline V gene, CDR1 is SEHNR and CDR2 is FQNEAQ (reference sequence). The full variable domain, with the rest looked up from reference TRBV7-9 and TRBJ2-5, is DTGVSQNPRHKITKRGQNVTFRCDPISEHNRLYWYRQTLGQGPEFLTYFQNEAQLEKSRLLSDRFSAERPKGSFSTLEIQRTEQGDSAMYLCASSLVGDPKETQYFGPGTRLLVL.

This chain links TRBV19 with TRBJ2-3; D is unresolved. Germline V CDR1 and CDR2: LNHDA, SQIVND (reference sequence). The germline V and J ends were trimmed by 6 bases and 6 bases, with 13 bases remaining between them. CDR3 length: 13 amino acids. The CDR3 protein is CASRTTDLDTQYF. CDR3 nucleotides: TGTGCCAGTAGGACCACAGACCTGGATACGCAGTATTTT.

The chain joins TRBV4-1 to TRBJ1-6; D ambiguous. Germline assignment: CDR1 MGHRA and CDR2 YSYEKL. This CDR3 has 15 amino acids. Trimming pared 0 bases from V and 11 bases from J, leaving 14 bases between. CDR3 protein: CASSQEVAGSAPLHF. CDR3 DNA: TGCGCCAGCAGCCAAGAAGTCGCGGGAAGCGCACCCCTCCACTTT.

This clone showed up just a few times. The genes are TRBV2 and TRBJ1-2; the D is unclear. Germline-derived CDR1 and CDR2 are SNHLY and FYNNEI. The CDR3 loop spans 13 amino acids. V lost 1 base, J lost 4 bases, and 7 bases lay in between. The CDR3 DNA reads as TGTGCCAGCAGTGAAGGGCGGCTCTATGGCTACACCTTC. This encodes CASSEGRLYGYTF.

The genes are TRBV9 and TRBJ2-3; 8 positions agree with TRBD2. This CDR3 is built from 16 residues. V trimming: 0 bases; J trimming: 2 bases; junction bases outside the gene matches: 5. The germline gives CDR1 SGDLS, CDR2 YYNGEE. DNA of the CDR3: TGTGCCAGCAGCGTAGCCGGACTAGCCAACACAGATACGCAGTATTTT. Protein product: CASSVAGLANTDTQYF. The whole variable domain, filled in from reference TRBV9 and TRBJ2-3, reads DSGVTQTPKHLITATGQRVTLRCSPRSGDLSVYWYQQSLDQGLQFLIQYYNGEERAKGNILERFSAQQFPDLHSELNLSSLELGDSALYFCASSVAGLANTDTQYFGPGTRLTVL.

The CDR3 sequence: CASSFQTPRADTQYF. The CDR3 DNA reads TGTGCCAGCAGCTTCCAGACCCCGAGGGCAGATACGCAGTATTTT. This rearrangement joins TRBV7-9 to TRBJ2-3, with D possibly being TRBD2 (5 bases). The V end lost 3 bases, the J end lost 4 bases, and 14 bases lay between the germline ends. The CDR3 extends over 15 amino acids. Per germline, CDR1 SEHNR and CDR2 FQNEAQ (reference sequence). Full variable domain (rest looked up from reference TRBV7-9 and TRBJ2-3): DTGVSQNPRHKITKRGQNVTFRCDPISEHNRLYWYRQTLGQGPEFLTYFQNEAQLEKSRLLSDRFSAERPKGSFSTLEIQRTEQGDSAMYLCASSFQTPRADTQYFGPGTRLTVL.

V and J are TRBV10-3 and TRBJ2-2; 7 bases agree with TRBD1. The V gene's germline CDR1 is ENHRY and CDR2 SYGVKD. The junction had 1 base not matched to a gene; V was cut back by 3 bases and J by 6 bases. This CDR3 is 13 amino acids long. This chain's CDR3 is CAISETGAGELFF. CDR3 DNA sequence: TGTGCCATCAGTGAAACAGGGGCCGGGGAGCTGTTTTTT.

The chain is built from TRBV5-1 and TRBJ2-3; tentative D call: TRBD2 (5 bases). V was shortened by 0 bases and J by 5 bases, with 10 bases between the two germline ends. CDR3 length: 14 residues. CDR1 is SGHRS, CDR2 YFSETQ, per germline. CDR3 protein: CASSLVDLLDTQYF. CDR3 coding DNA: TGCGCCAGCAGCTTGGTGGACTTGTTAGATACGCAGTATTTT.